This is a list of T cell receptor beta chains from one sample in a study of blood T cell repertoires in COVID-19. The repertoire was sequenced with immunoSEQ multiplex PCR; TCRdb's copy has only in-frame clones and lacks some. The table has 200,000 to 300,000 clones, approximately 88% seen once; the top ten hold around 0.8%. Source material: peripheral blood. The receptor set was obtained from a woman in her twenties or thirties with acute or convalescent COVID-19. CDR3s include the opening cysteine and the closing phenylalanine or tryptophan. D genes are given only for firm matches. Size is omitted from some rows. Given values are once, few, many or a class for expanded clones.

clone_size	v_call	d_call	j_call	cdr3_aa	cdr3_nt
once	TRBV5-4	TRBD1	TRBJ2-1	CASSLGAGTGLYNEQFF	TGTGCCAGCAGCTTGGGAGCGGGGACAGGGTTATACAATGAGCAGTTCTTC
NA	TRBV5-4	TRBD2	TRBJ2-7	CASSLEGTSGAYEQYF	TGTGCCAGCAGCTTGGAAGGAACTAGCGGGGCCTACGAGCAGTACTTC
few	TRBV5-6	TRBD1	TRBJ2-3	CASSLWTGASTDTQYF	TGTGCCAGCAGCCTCTGGACAGGGGCTAGCACAGATACGCAGTATTTT
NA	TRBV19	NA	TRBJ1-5	CASTGLVDQPQHF	TGTGCCAGTACAGGCCTGGTGGATCAGCCCCAGCATTTT
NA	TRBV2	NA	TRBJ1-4	CASSAPTPGHFF	TGTGCCAGCAGTGCACCGACGCCGGGACATTTTTTT
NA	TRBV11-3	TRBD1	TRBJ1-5	CASSPLRQGAFPPQHF	TGTGCCAGCAGCCCCCTCCGACAGGGGGCATTTCCGCCCCAGCATTTT
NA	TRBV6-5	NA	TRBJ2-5	CASSNTIALQETQYF	TGTGCCAGCAGCAACACCATAGCCCTCCAAGAGACCCAGTACTTC
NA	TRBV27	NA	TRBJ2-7	CASSLGQPSHEQYF	TGTGCCAGCAGTTTAGGACAGCCTTCCCACGAGCAGTACTTC
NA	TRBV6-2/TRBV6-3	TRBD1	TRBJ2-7	CASSSGQGLYEQYF	TGTGCCAGCAGCTCCGGACAGGGTTTATACGAGCAGTACTTC
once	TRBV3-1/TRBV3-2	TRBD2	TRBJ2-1	CASSLLSGRRYNEQFF	TGTGCCAGCAGCCTACTGAGCGGGAGGCGGTACAATGAGCAGTTCTTC
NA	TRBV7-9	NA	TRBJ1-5	CASTERGGSNNQPQHF	TGTGCCAGCACCGAGCGGGGAGGGAGCAACAATCAGCCCCAGCATTTT
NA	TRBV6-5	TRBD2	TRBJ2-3	CASLAGVPSTDTQYF	TGTGCCAGTTTAGCGGGAGTGCCTAGCACAGATACGCAGTATTTT
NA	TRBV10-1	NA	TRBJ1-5	CASSESSRIYSNQPQHF	TGCGCCAGCAGTGAGTCCAGCAGGATCTATAGCAATCAGCCCCAGCATTTT
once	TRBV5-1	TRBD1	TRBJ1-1	CASSLTGEENTEAFF	TGCGCCAGCAGCTTGACAGGGGAGGAGAACACTGAAGCTTTCTTT
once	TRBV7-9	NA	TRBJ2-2	CASTRLISIGELFF	TGTGCCAGCACCAGGCTTATATCCATCGGGGAGCTGTTTTTT
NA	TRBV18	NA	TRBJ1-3	CASSPSGGHGNTIYF	TGTGCCAGCTCACCGTCCGGGGGTCACGGAAACACCATATATTTT
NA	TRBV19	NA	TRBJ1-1	CASSIWLASWNTEAFF	TGTGCCAGTAGTATCTGGTTGGCCAGTTGGAACACTGAAGCTTTCTTT